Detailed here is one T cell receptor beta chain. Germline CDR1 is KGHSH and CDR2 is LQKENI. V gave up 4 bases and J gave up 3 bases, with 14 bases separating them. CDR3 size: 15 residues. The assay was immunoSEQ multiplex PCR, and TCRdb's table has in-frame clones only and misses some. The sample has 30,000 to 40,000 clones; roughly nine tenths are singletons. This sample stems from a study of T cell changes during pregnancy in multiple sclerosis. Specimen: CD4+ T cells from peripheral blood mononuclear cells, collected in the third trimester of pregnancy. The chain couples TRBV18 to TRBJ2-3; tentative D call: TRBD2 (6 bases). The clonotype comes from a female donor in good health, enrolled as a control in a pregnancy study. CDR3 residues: CASSLLGGVTDTQYF. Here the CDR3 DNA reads TGTGCCAGCTCACTTCTCGGCGGGGTTACAGATACGCAGTATTTT.